These T cell receptor beta chains were read from a single sample in a study of shared clonotypes between healthy human individuals. Profiling relied on immunoSEQ multiplex PCR, and the TCRdb table lists in-frame clones only, not all of them. The data hold some 2.1 million clones, with around 93% observed a single time. Sequencing was carried out using naive CD8+ T cells from PBMCs. The receptors originated from a man younger than 35 in good health. Some clones in this sample may be carry-over from other donors' samples. The CDR3 runs from the conserved cysteine through the conserved F or W. A D gene is named only where the DNA matches it firmly. Where a row states a size, it is once, few, many or the class of an expanded clone; other rows omit it.

TRBJ2-6 | TRBV5-5 | . | . | TGTGCCAGCAGAGGCCTCACGGGGGTTGTCTCTGGGGCCAACGTCCTGACTTTC | CASRGLTGVVSGANVLTF
TRBJ2-7 | TRBV28 | . | . | TGTGCCAGCAGTTCCAACCCAGGGGGGCGGGACGAGCAGTACTTC | CASSSNPGGRDEQYF
TRBJ1-5 | TRBV4-1 | . | . | TGCGCCAGCAGCCAAGAGGGGTATGGCAATCAGCCCCAGCATTTT | CASSQEGYGNQPQHF
TRBJ2-7 | TRBV9 | . | . | TGTGCCAGCTCCCTCGGCCAGGGATCCTACGAGCAGTACTTC | CASSLGQGSYEQYF
TRBJ2-1 | TRBV4-2 | . | . | TGTGCCAGCAGCCCCCACCGATCCAATGAGCAGTTCTTC | CASSPHRSNEQFF
TRBJ2-7 | TRBV4-2 | . | TRBD2 | TGTGCCAGCAGCCAACTATGGACTAGCGGAAAGATAAGGAGCTCCTACGAGCAGTACTTC | CASSQLWTSGKIRSSYEQYF
TRBJ1-1 | TRBV4-2 | . | TRBD1 | TGTGCCAGCAGCCAAGAAGGGGTTGAGACAGGGTCTATTGAAGTGATGAACACTGAAGCTTTCTTT | CASSQEGVETGSIEVMNTEAFF
TRBJ1-2 | TRBV28 | . | . | TGTGCCAGCAGGAGGGGTGGCTACACCTTC | CASRRGGYTF
TRBJ2-7 | TRBV6-5 | . | TRBD1 | TGTGCCAGCCGTCCCTTCGGGACAGGGGGTTACGAGCAGTACTTC | CASRPFGTGGYEQYF
TRBJ1-1 | TRBV27 | . | . | TGTGCCAGCACCCCCCAGGGACCCCTCGGTACTGAAGCTTTCTTT | CASTPQGPLGTEAFF
TRBJ1-2 | TRBV4-2 | . | . | TGTGCCAGCAGCTCTGGGGCGGGGGGAGCTAACTATGGCTACACCTTC | CASSSGAGGANYGYTF
TRBJ1-4 | TRBV27 | . | . | TGTGCCAGCAGTCCCTCGACCGGGGAGACTAATGAAAAACTGTTTTTT | CASSPSTGETNEKLFF
TRBJ2-5 | TRBV5-8 | . | . | TGTGCCAGCAGCTTGCGCGGGACAGTCCAAGAGACCCAGTACTTC | CASSLRGTVQETQYF
TRBJ1-1 | TRBV18 | . | . | TGTGCCAGCTCACCCGCGGGGCTGGGCACTGAAGCTTTCTTT | CASSPAGLGTEAFF
TRBJ1-5 | TRBV27 | . | TRBD1 | TGTGCCAGCAGTCTAGGGACAGGTAATCAGCCCCAGCATTTT | CASSLGTGNQPQHF
TRBJ1-1 | TRBV27 | once | TRBD1 | TGTGCCAGCCAGGGGGCGGTTACTGAAGCTTTCTTT | CASQGAVTEAFF
TRBJ2-1 | TRBV2 | . | . | TGTGCCAGCAGTGATGACCCAGCGGAGACTCCGAGCTCCTACAATGAGCAGTTCTTC | CASSDDPAETPSSYNEQFF
TRBJ1-5 | TRBV7-2 | . | . | TGTGCCAGCAGCTTTCTCAGGGGCCCCTATAGCAATCAGCCCCAGCATTTT | CASSFLRGPYSNQPQHF
TRBJ1-5 | TRBV7-9 | . | . | TGTGCCAGCAGCTTGGTATCGGGACCCTACCTTAGCAATCAGCCCCAGCATTTT | CASSLVSGPYLSNQPQHF
TRBJ2-1 | TRBV9 | . | TRBD2 | TGTGCCAGCAGCCCCGAACGACTAGCGGGAGGTCACAATGAGCAGTTCTTC | CASSPERLAGGHNEQFF
TRBJ2-7 | TRBV5-4 | . | TRBD1 | TGTGCCAGCAGTAGACAGGGGCTCTCCTACGAGCAGTACTTC | CASSRQGLSYEQYF
TRBJ2-1 | TRBV7-3 | . | TRBD2 | TGTGCCAGCAGCCCAGGACTAGCGGGAGTTTTAGCCAATGAGCAGTTCTTC | CASSPGLAGVLANEQFF
TRBJ2-1 | TRBV11-2 | . | . | TGTGCCAGCAGCTTACTACTCGCTCCGAGGGAGCAGTTCTTC | CASSLLLAPREQFF
TRBJ2-3 | TRBV9 | . | TRBD2 | TGTGCCAGCAGCGTTTCTAGCGGGAGACGCACAGATACGCAGTATTTT | CASSVSSGRRTDTQYF
TRBJ2-7 | TRBV27 | . | . | TGTGCCAGCAGTTTATTGTCTTCGGGTTCAGGGATGAGCTCCTACGAGCAGTACTTC | CASSLLSSGSGMSSYEQYF
TRBJ2-1 | TRBV10-3 | . | . | TGTGCCATCAGTGAGGTGGCGGGTCCCAATGAGCAGTTCTTC | CAISEVAGPNEQFF
TRBJ1-1 | TRBV5-5 | . | . | TGTGCCAGCAGCCTCGGAAGGACTGAAGCTTTCTTT | CASSLGRTEAFF
TRBJ2-7 | TRBV19 | . | TRBD1 | TGTGCCAGTAGTATGGGGACAGGGGGCGAGCAGTACTTC | CASSMGTGGEQYF
TRBJ1-1 | TRBV4-3 | . | . | TGCGCCAGCAGCCAATTAGGGACGCTGAACACTGAAGCTTTCTTT | CASSQLGTLNTEAFF
TRBJ2-5 | TRBV7-9 | . | . | TGTGCCAGCAGCCCACCTTTCGGGGCAGCCAAAGAGACCCAGTACTTC | CASSPPFGAAKETQYF
TRBJ2-3 | TRBV29-1 | once | TRBD2 | TGCAGCGTTGAGTTAGGACTAGCGGGAGGGCCGCCAGATACGCAGTATTTT | CSVELGLAGGPPDTQYF
TRBJ2-1 | TRBV18 | . | . | TGTGCCAGCTCACCACCTTTCAGGGCATTGGGAAATGAGCAGTTCTTC | CASSPPFRALGNEQFF
TRBJ2-1 | TRBV28 | . | TRBD2 | TGTGCCAGCAGCCGAGTGTTAGCGGGCGATCGGGAGCAGTTCTTC | CASSRVLAGDREQFF
TRBJ1-1 | TRBV7-2 | . | . | TGTGCCAGCAGCTTAGCGCCTTTAGGAGGGCTTCTGAACACTGAAGCTTTCTTT | CASSLAPLGGLLNTEAFF
TRBJ2-1 | TRBV2 | . | . | TGTGCCAGCAGTGAGAGGTCGGGAGATCCTCGGTACAATGAGCAGTTCTTC | CASSERSGDPRYNEQFF
TRBJ1-1 | TRBV6-6 | . | . | TGTGCCAGCAGTTACTTGACAGGGAACACTGAAGCTTTCTTT | CASSYLTGNTEAFF
TRBJ2-7 | TRBV5-1 | . | TRBD2 | TGCGCCAGCAGCTTTAACGGGAGGATAGTTAGCTCCTACGAGCAGTACTTC | CASSFNGRIVSSYEQYF
TRBJ2-2 | TRBV19 | . | . | TGTGCCAGTAGTATATCCGGGACTCCGAACACCGGGGAGCTGTTTTTT | CASSISGTPNTGELFF
TRBJ2-7 | TRBV5-6 | . | . | TGTGCCAGCAGCCCCGGTGGGCCCTACGAGCAGTACTTC | CASSPGGPYEQYF
TRBJ2-1 | TRBV27 | . | . | TGTGCCAGCGGCCCGGGGAAACACAATGAGCAGTTCTTC | CASGPGKHNEQFF